This TCR beta chain was recovered during a study of T-cell memory formation after mild COVID-19. The study's findings and limits: CD4/CD8 balance characterized clones contracting day 15 to 85, and CD4+ skew characterized later expanders.

TCRdb ran MiXCR on the 5' RACE reads and lists one entry per CDR3 protein. The sample includes just over 300,000 distinct CDR3 sequences, roughly 21% of them seen just once. Germline values: CDR1 MGHRA, CDR2 YSYEKL. V trimming: 1 base; J trimming: 8 bases; junction bases outside the gene matches: 4. CDR3 size: 14 residues. On this clonotype itself: Its antigen is as yet unknown.

The clonotype was recovered from a man aged 18 to 35 who had mild COVID-19 (a few samples of this study predate the infection). Cell type and time point are not known. Sequenced sample: PBMCs or a T cell subset sorted from them (not recorded which). The chain joins TRBV4-1 to TRBJ1-4, with 7 bases matching TRBD1. CDR3 sequence reads: CASSQATGNEKLFF. CDR3 nucleotides: TGCGCCAGCAGCCAAGCGACAGGGAACGAAAAACTGTTTTTT.